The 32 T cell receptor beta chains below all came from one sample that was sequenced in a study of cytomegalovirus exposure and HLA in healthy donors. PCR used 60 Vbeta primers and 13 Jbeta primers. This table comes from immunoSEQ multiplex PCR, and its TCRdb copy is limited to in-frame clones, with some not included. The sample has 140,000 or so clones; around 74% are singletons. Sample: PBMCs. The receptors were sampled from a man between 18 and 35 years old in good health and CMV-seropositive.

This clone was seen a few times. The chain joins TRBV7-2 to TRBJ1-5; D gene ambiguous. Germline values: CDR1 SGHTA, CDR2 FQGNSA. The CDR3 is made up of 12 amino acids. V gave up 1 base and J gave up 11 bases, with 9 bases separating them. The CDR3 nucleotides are TGTGCCAGCAGCTTAGTTGGTCCGGCCCAGCATTTT. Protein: CASSLVGPAQHF.

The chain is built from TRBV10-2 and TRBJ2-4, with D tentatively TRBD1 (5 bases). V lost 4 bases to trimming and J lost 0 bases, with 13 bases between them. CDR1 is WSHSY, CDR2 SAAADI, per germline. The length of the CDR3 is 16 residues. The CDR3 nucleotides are TGCGCCAGCAGTGTAGCAGGGTCCTTAGCCAAAAACATTCAGTACTTC. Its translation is CASSVAGSLAKNIQYF.

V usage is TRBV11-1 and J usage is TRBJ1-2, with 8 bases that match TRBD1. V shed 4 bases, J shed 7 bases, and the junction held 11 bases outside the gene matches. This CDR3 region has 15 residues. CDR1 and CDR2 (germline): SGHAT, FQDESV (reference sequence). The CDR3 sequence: CASSSARAGGVGYTF. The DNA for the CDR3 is TGTGCCAGCAGCTCCGCCCGAGCAGGGGGCGTTGGCTACACCTTC.

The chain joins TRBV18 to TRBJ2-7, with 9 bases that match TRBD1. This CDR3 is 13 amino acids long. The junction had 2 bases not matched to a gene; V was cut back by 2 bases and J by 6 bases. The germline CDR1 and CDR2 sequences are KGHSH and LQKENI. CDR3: CASSPTGGREQYF. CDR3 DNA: TGTGCCAGCTCACCAACAGGGGGCCGCGAGCAGTACTTC.

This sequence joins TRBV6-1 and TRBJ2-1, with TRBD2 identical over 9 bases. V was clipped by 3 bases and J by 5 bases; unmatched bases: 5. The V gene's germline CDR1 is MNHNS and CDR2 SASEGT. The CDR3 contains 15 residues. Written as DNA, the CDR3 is TGTGCCAGCAGTGAGCCGGGACTAGCAAACAATGAGCAGTTCTTC. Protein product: CASSEPGLANNEQFF.

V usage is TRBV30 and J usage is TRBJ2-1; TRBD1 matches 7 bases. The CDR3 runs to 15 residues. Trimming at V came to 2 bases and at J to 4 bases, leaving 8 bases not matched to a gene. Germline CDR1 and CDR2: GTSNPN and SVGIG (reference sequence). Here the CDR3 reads CAWSLGQASYNEQFF. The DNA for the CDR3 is TGTGCCTGGAGTTTAGGACAGGCGTCTTACAATGAGCAGTTCTTC.

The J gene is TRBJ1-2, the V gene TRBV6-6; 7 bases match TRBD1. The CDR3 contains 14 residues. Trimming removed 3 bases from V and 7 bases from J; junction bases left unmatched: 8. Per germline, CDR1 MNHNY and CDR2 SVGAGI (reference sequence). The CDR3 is CASSYTEGTVGYTF. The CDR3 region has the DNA TGTGCCAGCAGTTATACCGAAGGGACAGTTGGCTACACCTTC.

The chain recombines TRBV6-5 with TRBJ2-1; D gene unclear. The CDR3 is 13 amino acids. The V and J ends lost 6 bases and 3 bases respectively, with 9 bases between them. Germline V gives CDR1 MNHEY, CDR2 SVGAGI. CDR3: CASRPLGYNEQFF. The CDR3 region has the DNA TGTGCCAGCAGACCCCTAGGCTACAATGAGCAGTTCTTC.

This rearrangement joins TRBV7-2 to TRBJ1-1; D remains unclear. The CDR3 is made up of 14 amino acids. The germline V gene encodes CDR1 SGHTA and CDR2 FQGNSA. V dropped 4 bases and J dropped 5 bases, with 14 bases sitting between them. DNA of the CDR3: TGTGCCAGCAGCTCCGCCGGCAGCGGGACTGAAGCTTTCTTT. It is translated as CASSSAGSGTEAFF.

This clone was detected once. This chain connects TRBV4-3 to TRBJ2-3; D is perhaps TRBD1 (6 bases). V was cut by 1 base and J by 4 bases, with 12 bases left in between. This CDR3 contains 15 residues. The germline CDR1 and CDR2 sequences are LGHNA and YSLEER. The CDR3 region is CASSQAFRGPDTQYF. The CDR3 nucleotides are TGCGCCAGCAGCCAAGCTTTCAGGGGCCCAGATACGCAGTATTTT.

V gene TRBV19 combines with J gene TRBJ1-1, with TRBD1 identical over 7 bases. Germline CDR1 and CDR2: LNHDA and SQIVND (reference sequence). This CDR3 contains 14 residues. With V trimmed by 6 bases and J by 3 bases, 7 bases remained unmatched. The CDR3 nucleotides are TGTGCCAGTAGCCCGGACAGGTTGGACACTGAAGCTTTCTTT. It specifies CASSPDRLDTEAFF.

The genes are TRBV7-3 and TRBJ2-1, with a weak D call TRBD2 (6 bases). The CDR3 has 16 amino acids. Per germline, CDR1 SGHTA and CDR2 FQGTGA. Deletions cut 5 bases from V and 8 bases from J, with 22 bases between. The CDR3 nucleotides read TGTGCCAGCAGCCCAACTCCTAGCGTCAAGAGGGATGAGCAGTTCTTC. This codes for CASSPTPSVKRDEQFF.

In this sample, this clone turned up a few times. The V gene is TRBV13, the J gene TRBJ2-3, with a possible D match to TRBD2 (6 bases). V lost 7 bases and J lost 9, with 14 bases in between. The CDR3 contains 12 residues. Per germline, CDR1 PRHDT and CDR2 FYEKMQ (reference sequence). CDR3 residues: CASTDSGGTQYF. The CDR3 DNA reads TGTGCCAGCACTGACTCCGGGGGAACGCAGTATTTT. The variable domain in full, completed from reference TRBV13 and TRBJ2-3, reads AAGVIQSPRHLIKEKRETATLKCYPIPRHDTVYWYQQGPGQDPQFLISFYEKMQSDKGSIPDRFSAQQFSDYHSELNMSSLELGDSALYFCASTDSGGTQYFGPGTRLTVL.

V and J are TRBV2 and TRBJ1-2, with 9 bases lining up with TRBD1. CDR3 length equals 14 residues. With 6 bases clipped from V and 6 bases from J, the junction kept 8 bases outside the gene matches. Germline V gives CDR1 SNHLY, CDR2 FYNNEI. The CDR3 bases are TGTGCCAGCAGGCGACCGGGACAGGGCGATGGCTACACCTTC. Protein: CASRRPGQGDGYTF.

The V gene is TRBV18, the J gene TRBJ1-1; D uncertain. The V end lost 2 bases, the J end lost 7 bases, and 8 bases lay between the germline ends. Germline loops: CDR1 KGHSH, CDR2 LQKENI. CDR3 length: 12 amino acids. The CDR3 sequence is CASSPTALEAFF. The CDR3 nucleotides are TGTGCCAGCTCACCAACAGCACTTGAAGCTTTCTTT. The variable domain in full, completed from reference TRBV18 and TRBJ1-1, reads NAGVMQNPRHLVRRRGQEARLRCSPMKGHSHVYWYRQLPEEGLKFMVYLQKENIIDESGMPKERFSAEFPKEGPSILRIQQVVRGDSAAYFCASSPTALEAFFGQGTRLTVV.

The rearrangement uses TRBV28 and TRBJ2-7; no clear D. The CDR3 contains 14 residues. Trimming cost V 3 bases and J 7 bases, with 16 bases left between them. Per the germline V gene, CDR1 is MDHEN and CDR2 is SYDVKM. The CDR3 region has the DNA TGTGCCAGCAGTTTGACTCGACCTAGGCAAGAGCAGTACTTC. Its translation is CASSLTRPRQEQYF.

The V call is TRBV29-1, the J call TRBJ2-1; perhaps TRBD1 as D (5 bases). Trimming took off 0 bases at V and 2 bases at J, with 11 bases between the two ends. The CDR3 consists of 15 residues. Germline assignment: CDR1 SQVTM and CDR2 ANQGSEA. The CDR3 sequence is CSVEDGAGPYNEQFF. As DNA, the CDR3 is TGCAGCGTTGAAGATGGGGCAGGGCCCTACAATGAGCAGTTCTTC.

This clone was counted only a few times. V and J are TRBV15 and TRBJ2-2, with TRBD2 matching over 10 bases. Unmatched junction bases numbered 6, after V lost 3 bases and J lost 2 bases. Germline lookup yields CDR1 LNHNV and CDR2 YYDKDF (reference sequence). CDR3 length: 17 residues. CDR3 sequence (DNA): TGTGCCACCAGCAGGTCCGGACTAGCGGTCAACACCGGGGAGCTGTTTTTT. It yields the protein CATSRSGLAVNTGELFF.

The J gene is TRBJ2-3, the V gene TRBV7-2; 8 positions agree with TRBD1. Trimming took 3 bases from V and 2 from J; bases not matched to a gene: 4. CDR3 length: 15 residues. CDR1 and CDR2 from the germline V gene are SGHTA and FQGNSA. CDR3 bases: TGTGCCAGCAGCTTCCGACAGGGGACCACAGATACGCAGTATTTT. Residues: CASSFRQGTTDTQYF.

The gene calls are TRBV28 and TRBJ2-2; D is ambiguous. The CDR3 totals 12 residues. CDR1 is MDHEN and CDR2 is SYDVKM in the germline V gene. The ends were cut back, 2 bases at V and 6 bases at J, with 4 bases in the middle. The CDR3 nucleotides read TGTGCCAGCAGTTTAATCGCCGGGGAGCTGTTTTTT. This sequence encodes CASSLIAGELFF. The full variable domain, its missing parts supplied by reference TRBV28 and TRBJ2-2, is DVKVTQSSRYLVKRTGEKVFLECVQDMDHENMFWYRQDPGLGLRLIYFSYDVKMKEKGDIPEGYSVSREKKERFSLILESASTNQTSMYLCASSLIAGELFFGEGSRLTVL.

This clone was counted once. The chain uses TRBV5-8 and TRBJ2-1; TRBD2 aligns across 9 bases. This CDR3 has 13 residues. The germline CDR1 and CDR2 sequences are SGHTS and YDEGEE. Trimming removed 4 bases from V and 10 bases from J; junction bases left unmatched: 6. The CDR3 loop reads CASSPLAGVEQFF. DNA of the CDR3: TGTGCCAGCAGCCCCTTAGCGGGAGTCGAGCAGTTCTTC.

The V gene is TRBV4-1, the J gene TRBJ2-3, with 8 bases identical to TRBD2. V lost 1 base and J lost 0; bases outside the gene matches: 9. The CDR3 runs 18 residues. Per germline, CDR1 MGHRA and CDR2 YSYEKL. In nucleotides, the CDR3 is TGCGCCAGCAGCCAAGCCGCCACGCCTAGCGGGAGCACAGATACGCAGTATTTT. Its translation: CASSQAATPSGSTDTQYF.

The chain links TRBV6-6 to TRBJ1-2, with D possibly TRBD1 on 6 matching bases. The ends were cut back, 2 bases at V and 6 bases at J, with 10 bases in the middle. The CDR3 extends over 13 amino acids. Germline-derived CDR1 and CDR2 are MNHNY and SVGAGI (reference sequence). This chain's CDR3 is CASSYQGGDGYTF. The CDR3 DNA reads TGTGCCAGCAGTTACCAAGGGGGTGATGGCTACACCTTC.

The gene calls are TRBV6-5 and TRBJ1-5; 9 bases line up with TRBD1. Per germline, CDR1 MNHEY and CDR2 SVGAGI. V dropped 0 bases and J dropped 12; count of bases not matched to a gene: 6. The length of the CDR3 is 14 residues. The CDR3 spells CASSYSSGTGLQHF. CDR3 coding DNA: TGTGCCAGCAGTTACTCTTCCGGGACAGGGCTCCAGCATTTT.

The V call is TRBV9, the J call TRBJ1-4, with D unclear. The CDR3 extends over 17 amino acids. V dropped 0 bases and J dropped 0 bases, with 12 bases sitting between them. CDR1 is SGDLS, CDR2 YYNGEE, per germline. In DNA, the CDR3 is TGTGCCAGCAGCGTAGAGGCGGGAGTAGCAACTAATGAAAAACTGTTTTTT. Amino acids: CASSVEAGVATNEKLFF.

CDR3: CASSYTADYYGYTF. Here the CDR3 DNA reads TGTGCCAGCAGTTATACTGCGGATTACTATGGCTACACCTTC. This rearrangement joins TRBV6-6 to TRBJ1-2; D is unclear. Trimming stripped 3 bases from V and 3 bases from J, with 11 bases between. There are 14 residues in the CDR3. Germline assignment: CDR1 MNHNY and CDR2 SVGAGI (reference sequence).

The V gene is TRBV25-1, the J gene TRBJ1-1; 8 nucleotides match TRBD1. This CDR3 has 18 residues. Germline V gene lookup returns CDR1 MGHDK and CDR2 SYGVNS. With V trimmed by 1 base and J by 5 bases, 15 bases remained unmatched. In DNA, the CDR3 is TGTGCCAGCAGTGAATTGGCCAGGGGGCTGCGGGACGTTACTGAAGCTTTCTTT. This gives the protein CASSELARGLRDVTEAFF.

CDR3 sequence (DNA): TGTGCCAGCTCACCTAGTACGGGGGCCAACGTCCTGACTTTC. This gives the protein CASSPSTGANVLTF. V gene TRBV18 combines with J gene TRBJ2-6; D gene unclear. This CDR3 has 14 residues. The V end lost 3 bases, the J end lost 4 bases, and 7 bases lay between the germline ends. Germline V gene data show CDR1 as KGHSH and CDR2 as LQKENI.

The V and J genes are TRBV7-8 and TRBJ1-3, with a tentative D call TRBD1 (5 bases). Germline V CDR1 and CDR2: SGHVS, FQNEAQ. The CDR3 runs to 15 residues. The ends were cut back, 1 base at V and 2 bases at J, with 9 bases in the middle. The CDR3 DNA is TGTGCCAGCAGCTTAGGCGGGGACCCTGGAAACACCATATATTTT. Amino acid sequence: CASSLGGDPGNTIYF.

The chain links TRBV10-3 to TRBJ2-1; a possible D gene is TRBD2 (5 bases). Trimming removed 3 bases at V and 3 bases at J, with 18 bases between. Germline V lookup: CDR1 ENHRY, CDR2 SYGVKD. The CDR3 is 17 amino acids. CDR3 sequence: CAISDDPSRRLYNEQFF. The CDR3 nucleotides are TGTGCCATCAGTGATGACCCTAGCCGGCGCCTCTACAATGAGCAGTTCTTC.

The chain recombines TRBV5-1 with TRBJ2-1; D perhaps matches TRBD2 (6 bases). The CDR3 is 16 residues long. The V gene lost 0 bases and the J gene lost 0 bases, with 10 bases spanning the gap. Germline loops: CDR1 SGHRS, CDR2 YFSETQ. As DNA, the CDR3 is TGCGCCAGCAGCTTGGTATCCGGGAGCTCCTACAATGAGCAGTTCTTC. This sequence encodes CASSLVSGSSYNEQFF.

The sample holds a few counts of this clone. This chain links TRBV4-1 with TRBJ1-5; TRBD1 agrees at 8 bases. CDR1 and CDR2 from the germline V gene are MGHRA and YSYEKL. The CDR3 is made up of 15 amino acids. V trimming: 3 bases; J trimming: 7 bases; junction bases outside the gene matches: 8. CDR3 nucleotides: TGCGCCAGCAGCCATGTCCCAGGGGGCGGACAGCCCCAGCATTTT. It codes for CASSHVPGGGQPQHF.